This entry is about one T cell receptor (beta chain). The antigen remains unidentified. Individuals who donated were healthy Caucasians from Russia aged roughly 6 to 95. Unmatched junction bases numbered 7, after V lost 4 bases and J lost 3 bases. CDR1 is LGHDT and CDR2 is YNNKEL in the germline V gene (reference sequence). The CDR3 consists of 15 residues. A J-beta primer mix and a sample-barcoded 5' primer were used in a second PCR of about 7 to 12 cycles. A single record per CDR3 protein comes from TCRdb applying MiXCR to the 5' RACE reads. The table has some 1.6 million distinct CDR3 sequences, about 35% seen once. These data come from a study of blood T cells in healthy people across ages. Points from the study as a whole: With donor CMV status unknown, expanded clonotype changes were possibly confounded.

J is TRBJ2-3 and V is TRBV3-1, with 7 bases identical to TRBD2. The TCR comes from a young woman in good health. The sequencing input was blood. The CDR3 region is CASSPWREKTDTQYF. CDR3 nucleotides: TGTGCCAGCAGCCCCTGGCGGGAGAAGACAGATACGCAGTATTTT.